This TCR beta chain was captured by sequencing in a study of blood T cell repertoires in COVID-19. On the study more broadly: Specimens from acute and convalescent COVID-19 originated in the United States, Italy and Spain. Sources were T cells, B-cell-depleted T cells, or PBMCs; the material itself was cDNA or gDNA.

Per the authors' pipeline: Reference gene primers were amplified, and this amplification served to estimate nucleated cell counts. Some clones are missing from TCRdb's copy, which holds only in-frame ones; the method was immunoSEQ multiplex PCR. V, J and clone size were drawn from that table, and D and trimming were deduced from the DNA. The sample holds roughly 440,000 clones; approximately 88% are singletons and the top ten take around an eighth. It was during active infection that Seattle patients were enrolled and then longitudinally followed. This CDR3 has 13 residues. Losses at the gene ends were 4 bases for V and 6 bases for J; bases not matched to a gene: 6. Looked up from germline, CDR1 is SGHRS and CDR2 is YFSETQ.

The TCR originated in a woman aged 45 to 65 with COVID-19, enrolled during active disease. This sequence joins TRBV5-1 and TRBJ2-7, with 8 bases matching TRBD2. The sequenced sample consisted of peripheral blood. The CDR3 region has the DNA TGCGCCAGCAGCCCGGGAGGGGTGAGCGAGCAGTACTTC. Amino acid sequence: CASSPGGVSEQYF.